This entry lists 16 T cell receptor beta chains sequenced from one sample in a study of T cells in Graves' hyperthyroidism and ophthalmopathy. RNA transcripts were the template for amplifying TCR beta CDR3 regions. The HTBI primer set was used in a first-round RT-PCR of the TCR CDR3. Each CDR3 protein is one row after TCRdb ran MiXCR on the multiplex PCR reads. This table has more than 300,000 distinct CDR3 sequences, roughly 14% appearing once. The sequencing input was blood. The origin of the receptors is a woman aged 60 to 75 with Graves' hyperthyroidism.

The rearrangement links TRBV12-3 or TRBV12-4 to TRBJ2-7, with D possibly matching TRBD1 (6 bases). CDR3 length: 15 amino acids. V lost 7 bases and J lost 4, with 20 bases in between. The CDR3 spells CASTPGGWGRYEQYF. CDR3 sequence (DNA): TGTGCCAGCACCCCTGGTGGTTGGGGGCGTTACGAGCAGTACTTC.

Ten or more counts support this clonotype. V usage is TRBV6-5 and J usage is TRBJ2-7; D gene uncertain. Germline lookup yields CDR1 MNHEY and CDR2 SVGAGI. Trimming cost V 1 base and J 2 bases, with 9 bases left between them. The CDR3 is 14 residues long. CDR3 coding DNA: TGTGCCAGCAGTTACTTGGGCGGTCCCTACGAGCAGTACTTC. As protein: CASSYLGGPYEQYF.

The sample holds a few counts of this clonotype. This could be a read error, since a much larger clone is one nucleotide away. The chain combines TRBV13 with TRBJ2-7; 10 bases agree with TRBD1. The CDR3 is 13 residues long. V was clipped by 3 bases and J by 9 bases; unmatched bases: 5. CDR1 is PRHDT, CDR2 FYEKMQ, per germline (reference sequence). The CDR3 DNA is TGTGCCAGCAGCTTGGACAGGGGGACCTGGCAGTACTTC. Encoded protein: CASSLDRGTWQYF.

There are many counts of this clonotype. The gene calls are TRBV24-1 and TRBJ1-1, with 7 positions matching TRBD1. V lost 5 bases to trimming and J lost 4 bases; unmatched junction nucleotides: 9. Germline lookup yields CDR1 KGHDR and CDR2 SFDVKD. The CDR3 totals 15 residues. CDR3 protein: CATSGGGGAATEAFF. CDR3 in DNA: TGTGCCACCAGTGGAGGGGGCGGCGCGGCCACTGAAGCTTTCTTT.

This clonotype came up many times. The V call is TRBV12-3 or TRBV12-4, the J call TRBJ2-7; possible D gene TRBD2, 5 bases. The ends were cut back, 5 bases at V and 0 bases at J, with 11 bases in the middle. The CDR3 loop spans 14 amino acids. This chain's CDR3 is CASSRVDSSYEQYF. The CDR3 bases are TGTGCCAGCAGTCGTGTGGACTCCTCCTACGAGCAGTACTTC.

This clonotype has a handful of counts. This chain joins TRBV30 and TRBJ2-3; tentative D call: TRBD2 (6 bases). The CDR3 totals 17 residues. Germline V gene lookup returns CDR1 GTSNPN and CDR2 SVGIG (reference sequence). The V gene lost 1 base and the J gene lost 6 bases, with 23 bases spanning the gap. This CDR3 is CAWSETWDSPPPDTQYF. CDR3 in DNA: TGTGCCTGGAGTGAAACCTGGGACTCTCCCCCCCCGGATACGCAGTATTTT.

The chain employs TRBV6-1 and TRBJ2-1, with unresolved D. Germline lookup yields CDR1 MNHNS and CDR2 SASEGT. This CDR3 has 11 amino acids. V was pared by 7 bases and J by 9 bases, with 10 bases between. CDR3 coding DNA: TGTGCCAGCACCCTGTTGGGTGAGCAGTTCTTC. This encodes CASTLLGEQFF.

The chain carries TRBV27 and TRBJ1-2; tentatively, D is TRBD1 (6 bases). This CDR3 is 15 amino acids long. Trimming shortened V by 5 bases and J by 8 bases, and 21 bases separated the two germline ends. Germline CDR1 and CDR2: MNHEY and SMNVEV (reference sequence). The CDR3 nucleotides are TGTGCCAGCAGTCAGGGGTCAGAACTATCCTGGGGCTACACCTTC. Residues: CASSQGSELSWGYTF.

This clonotype was detected many times. The V call is TRBV3-1, the J call TRBJ2-5; D gene ambiguous. CDR1 and CDR2 from the germline V gene are LGHDT and YNNKEL (reference sequence). The CDR3 contains 13 residues. V lost 1 base to trimming and J lost 4 bases, with 7 bases between them. Written as DNA, the CDR3 is TGTGCCAGCAGCCAAGGACCTCCAGAGACCCAGTACTTC. Residues: CASSQGPPETQYF.

This clonotype was seen repeatedly, ten times or more. This chain joins TRBV29-1 and TRBJ2-3; TRBD1 matches at 7 bases. CDR1 is SQVTM and CDR2 is ANQGSEA in the germline V gene. The CDR3 is made up of 18 amino acids. The V and J ends lost 3 bases and 0 bases, in that order; junction bases with no gene match: 15. In nucleotides, the CDR3 is TGCAGCGTTGAGCAGGGACAGCCCCAGGAGTTGAGCACAGATACGCAGTATTTT. It yields the protein CSVEQGQPQELSTDTQYF.

This clonotype occurred many times. This chain links TRBV18 with TRBJ1-4; D call uncertain. This CDR3 contains 13 residues. CDR1 KGHSH and CDR2 LQKENI come from the germline V gene. Trimming removed 3 bases from V and 8 bases from J, with 10 bases in between. The CDR3 sequence: CASSPETREKLFF. Here the CDR3 DNA reads TGTGCCAGCTCACCGGAAACCCGAGAAAAACTGTTTTTT.

Many counts were recorded for this clonotype. The chain links TRBV11-2 to TRBJ2-7, with TRBD2 matching over 10 bases. Germline V gene sequence: CDR1 SGHAT, CDR2 FQNNGV. The CDR3 is 15 residues long. The V and J ends lost 2 bases and 7 bases, in that order; junction bases with no gene match: 8. In DNA, the CDR3 is TGTGCCAGCAGCTTAAGCCTAGCGGGAGAGTGGGAGCAGTACTTC. As protein: CASSLSLAGEWEQYF.

The genes are TRBV19 and TRBJ2-5, with a possible D match to TRBD1 (5 bases). This CDR3 comprises 13 residues. The V end was cut by 5 bases, the J end by 6 bases, with 13 bases between. Germline-derived CDR1 and CDR2 are LNHDA and SQIVND (reference sequence). CDR3 protein: CASSSDSQKTQYF. CDR3 in DNA: TGTGCCAGTAGTTCTGACAGCCAGAAGACCCAGTACTTC. The full variable domain, in which reference TRBV19 and TRBJ2-5 provide the parts outside the CDR3, is DGGITQSPKYLFRKEGQNVTLSCEQNLNHDAMYWYRQDPGQGLRLIYYSQIVNDFQKGDIAEGYSVSREKKESFPLTVTSAQKNPTAFYLCASSSDSQKTQYFGPGTRLLVL.

This chain joins TRBV28 and TRBJ2-7; the D is unclear. Trimming left V 6 bases short and J 5 bases short, with 20 bases between. The CDR3 is 15 amino acids. In germline, CDR1 is MDHEN, CDR2 SYDVKM. CDR3 residues: CASRKRAAVWNEQYF. In nucleotides, the CDR3 is TGTGCCAGCAGAAAAAGGGCGGCCGTATGGAACGAGCAGTACTTC.

The sample holds many counts of this clonotype. The chain joins TRBV7-3 to TRBJ1-1, with D maybe TRBD1 (6 bases). CDR1 is SGHTA, CDR2 FQGTGA, per germline. The CDR3 length is 16 residues. V was clipped by 1 base and J by 10 bases, with 22 bases between them. The CDR3 here is CASSLIFGGTPVGAFF. The CDR3 region has the DNA TGTGCCAGCAGCTTAATATTCGGGGGCACCCCGGTTGGAGCTTTCTTT.

The V gene is TRBV7-2, the J gene TRBJ2-3, with a possible D match to TRBD2 (6 bases). V gave up 5 bases and J gave up 7 bases, with 16 bases separating them. The CDR3 contains 14 residues. Germline CDR1 reads SGHTA; CDR2 reads FQGNSA. In DNA, the CDR3 is TGTGCCAGCAGCCTGAGTGTTGCGGGAAATACGCAGTATTTT. Translated: CASSLSVAGNTQYF.